The source of this T cell receptor beta chain is a study of T cell repertoires in cytomegalovirus infection. Study context: CMV epitopes that were recently identified and HLA-C-restricted were used alongside well-studied HLA-B-restricted ones. In public TCR beta signatures, there were indications of both CMV infection and matching HLA type. Study-level results: Totalled public TCR beta family frequency picked out people who carried CMV plus the relevant HLA. HLA-C-restricted CMV-specific TCR beta clonotypes prevailed in the ex vivo response.

CDR1 SGHAT and CDR2 FQNNGV come from the germline V gene. With 1 base clipped from V and 5 bases from J, the junction kept 3 bases outside the gene matches. The CDR3 spans 16 residues. TCRdb recomputed calls from the reads with MiXCR, one row per CDR3 protein. Counted here are just over 450,000 distinct CDR3 sequences, about 42% occurring once; the ten biggest clones make up around 44%. Details on this clonotype: Its specificity is unknown.

The chain recombines TRBV11-2 with TRBJ2-5; 14 bases line up with TRBD2. The sequencing here drew on cultured PBMCs, taken from culture after CMV antigen stimulation. This receptor was obtained from a human donor in good health (CMV status not recorded). Some clones in this sample may be carry-over from other donors' samples. The DNA for the CDR3 is TGTGCCAGCAGCTTAGGACTAGCGGGGGGGCCTGAGACCCAGTACTTC. Translating gives CASSLGLAGGPETQYF.